This T cell receptor (beta chain) was sequenced in a study of shared clonotypes between healthy human individuals. Study details: CD4 naive and memory got three plates each, CD8 naive two, CD8 memory one. The study, taken as a whole, reports: Clonotypes not shared had lower generation probabilities than those common to all four donors. A few donors shared approximately 5% of their naive CD4 clonotypes.

From germline, CDR1 is SGHRS and CDR2 YFSETQ. This CDR3 has 15 residues. V lost 0 bases, J lost 2 bases, and 12 bases lay in between. Profiled with immunoSEQ multiplex PCR; TCRdb holds only in-frame clones, not every one. The sample consists of a few million clones, around 94% of them appearing once. On this clone: The antigen is undetermined. The sample contains more than one DNA sequence encoding this CDR3.

This receptor was taken from a man aged 18-30 years in good health. The sample comprised naive CD4+ T cells sorted from blood. Regarding subset: CD45RA+ positively selected. The J gene is TRBJ2-7, the V gene TRBV5-1, with D perhaps TRBD1 or TRBD2 (6 bases each). CDR3 protein: CASSLEGDFTYEQYF. CDR3 DNA sequence: TGCGCCAGCAGCTTGGAGGGGGACTTCACCTACGAGCAGTACTTC.